These T cell receptor beta chains were read from a single sample in a study of cytomegalovirus exposure and HLA in healthy donors. Only in-frame clones appear in the TCRdb table, and some are missing; sequencing was by immunoSEQ multiplex PCR. This table holds roughly 63,000 clones, approximately 71% found once. The sample consisted of PBMCs. These receptors were taken from a man between 45 and 60 years old in good health and CMV-seropositive. Each CDR3 is given with its conserved first and last residue.

J	V	CDR3
TRBJ1-5	TRBV18	CASSYDANQPQHF
TRBJ2-7	TRBV6-5	CASSYLGGAPSYEQYF
TRBJ1-1	TRBV5-1	CASSLVGGKGSEAFF
TRBJ2-1	TRBV28	CAGKTRNNEQFF
TRBJ1-1	TRBV6-6	CASSVPGYRSIEAFF
TRBJ2-5	TRBV9	CASSVGSTPETQYF
TRBJ2-7	TRBV5-1	CASSHDRGEQYF
TRBJ2-1	TRBV6-5	CASSIGALSYNEQFF
TRBJ2-5	TRBV6-6	CASSYRLKETQYF
TRBJ1-4	TRBV6-5	CASSARQGGEKLFF
TRBJ1-2	TRBV6-5	CASSYSMGGSYGYTF
TRBJ2-2	TRBV4-3	CASSQEAGANTGELFF
TRBJ1-4	TRBV4-1	CASSGDSEKLFF
TRBJ2-3	TRBV7-9	CASSLAGGQKSTDTQYF
TRBJ1-5	TRBV7-2	CASSSRSPENQPQHF
TRBJ1-1	TRBV6-1	CASSNPGVTEAFF
TRBJ2-7	TRBV18	CASSSAPGLAAYEQYF
TRBJ1-5	TRBV4-2	CASSQDLGHQPQHF
TRBJ1-1	TRBV30	CAWSVEGTGGSANF
TRBJ1-2	TRBV6-5	CASSYSGRGYGYTF
TRBJ2-2	TRBV28	CASSRTGGTGELFF
TRBJ2-1	TRBV25-1	CASSELGAGGNEQFF
TRBJ1-5	TRBV7-9	CASSLTSQVGQPQHF
TRBJ1-2	TRBV6-1	CASSLQGASYGYTF
TRBJ2-2	TRBV6-5	CASSSAGGKNGELFF
TRBJ2-2	TRBV27	CASSPPRGSGGPGELFF
TRBJ2-7	TRBV19	CASSHRQGISYEQYF
TRBJ1-5	TRBV28	CASRGPGRGRQPQHF
TRBJ1-4	TRBV18	CASSTTLQGVGEKLFF
TRBJ1-6	TRBV5-5	CASSVPGGAGIGSPLHF
TRBJ2-3	TRBV21-1	CASSKREETSGSKTDTQYF
TRBJ1-5	TRBV5-1	CASSLGQGGRDQPQHF
TRBJ2-1	TRBV29-1	CSVYSGRAGEQFF
TRBJ1-6	TRBV4-1	CASSQAGAGNSPLHF
TRBJ2-3	TRBV6-1	CASSEARLAGDGKYDTQYF
TRBJ2-6	TRBV19	CASSISGAGANVLTF
TRBJ1-3	TRBV28	CASRTGLLLGNTIYF
TRBJ1-1	TRBV15	CATTGQGAGWATEAFF
TRBJ2-5	TRBV6-5	CASSPLGGLQETQYF
TRBJ1-1	TRBV5-1	CASSPSRGYTEAFF
TRBJ1-3	TRBV4-1	CASSQRIPGSGNTIYF
TRBJ1-4	TRBV6-1	CASSEGAGQGHEKLFF
TRBJ2-5	TRBV14	CASSQDRLPQETQYF
TRBJ1-5	TRBV6-4	CASSDRGQGNQPQHF
TRBJ2-7	TRBV19	CASSIAGLSYEQYF
TRBJ1-1	TRBV25-1	CASSPQGHLIMNTEAFF
TRBJ1-1	TRBV25-1	CASRDTENTEAFF